A single sample gave rise to the 23 T cell receptor beta chains below, sequenced in a study of tumor-infiltrating lymphocytes in primary liver carcinoma. Starting from approximately 0.45 ug of total RNA, TCR beta cDNA was produced with a primer in the constant region. Construction of TCR beta libraries relied on three successive nested multiplex PCR rounds employing slightly modified ARM-PCR. A C-beta reverse primer and TRBV1-TRBV30 forward primers served in each of the first two PCR rounds, at about 9 cycles apiece. TCRdb called the multiplex PCR reads again in MiXCR, with one record for every CDR3 protein. The table has 95,000 to 150,000 distinct CDR3 sequences, less than 80% seen once. Starting material for RNA and DNA co-extraction consisted of about 17-31 mg of unsorted bulk tissue. The material sequenced was liver tumor tissue from sampling region 1. The subset denotes: tumor region T1, superior pole. The receptors originated from a woman in her sixties or seventies with primary liver carcinoma and hepatitis B virus infection.

Regarding this clonotype: This likely comes from a read error, as the CDR3 has no conserved phenylalanine or tryptophan at its end. The gene calls are TRBV28 and TRBJ2-7; D not resolved. The germline V gene has CDR1 MDHEN and CDR2 SYDVKM. This CDR3 has 17 amino acids. The ends were cut back, 2 bases at V and 2 bases at J, with 19 bases in the middle. This chain's CDR3 is CASSLKPDPWTTYEQYL. CDR3 sequence (DNA): TGTGCCAGCAGTTTAAAACCGGATCCCTGGACCACCTACGAGCAGTACTTG.

In regard to this clonotype: Germline and junction disagree at one end, which may indicate a read error. The CDR3 nucleotides are TGTGCCAGCAGCTCCCCCGGCGGGGGAAGCTCAAACATTGAAGCTTTCTTT. Its translation is CASSSPGGGSSNIEAFF. This rearrangement joins TRBV11-1 to TRBJ1-1; D perhaps matches TRBD1 (5 bases). This CDR3 has 17 amino acids. The V gene's germline CDR1 is SGHAT and CDR2 FQDESV (reference sequence).

For this clonotype: This may arise from a read error, as a much more abundant clone is one base away. As the CDR3 is not closed by the conserved phenylalanine or tryptophan, this likely results from a read error. J is TRBJ1-5 and V is TRBV12-3 or TRBV12-4; the D is unclear. The length of the CDR3 is 15 residues. V lost 1 base to trimming and J lost 0 bases, with 7 bases between them. CDR3 sequence: CASSLDPYSNQPQHL. The CDR3 nucleotides are TGTGCCAGCAGTTTAGACCCATATAGCAATCAGCCCCAGCATCTT.

About this clonotype itself: A read error may produce the germline difference seen at one junction end. The chain has TRBV12-3 or TRBV12-4 and TRBJ1-2; tentatively, D is TRBD1 (5 bases). There are 13 residues in the CDR3. Here the CDR3 DNA reads TGTGCCAGCAATCGCGCAGGGACCTATGGCTATACCTTC. This gives the protein CASNRAGTYGYTF.

In the case of this clonotype: The junction does not match germline at one end; this may be a read error. The chain carries TRBV14 and TRBJ2-6; perhaps TRBD1 as D (6 bases). Germline lookup yields CDR1 SGHDN and CDR2 FVKESK. CDR3 size: 20 residues. CDR3 sequence (DNA): TGTGCCAGCAGCCATCGGGAAATCCGACAGGACCTATCTGGGGCCAACGTCCTGGCTTTC. It yields the protein CASSHREIRQDLSGANVLAF.

This clonotype was counted ten times or more. The chain combines TRBV12-3 or TRBV12-4 with TRBJ1-3; no reliable D call. Trimming left V 7 bases short and J 4 bases short, with 17 bases between. The length of the CDR3 is 15 residues. The CDR3 DNA reads as TGTGCCAGCATCCCCGGAGGGTTTTTCGGAAACACCATATATTTT. It codes for CASIPGGFFGNTIYF.

Only one count was recorded for this clonotype. The junction shows a germline mismatch at one end, possibly a read error. The chain recombines TRBV11-2 with TRBJ2-2; D possibly corresponds to TRBD2 (5 bases). The CDR3 runs to 13 residues. CDR1 is SGHAT and CDR2 is FQNNGV in the germline V gene. The CDR3 loop is CASSPLITGELSF. The CDR3 DNA is TGTGCCAGCAGCCCGCTAATCACCGGGGAGCTGTCTTTT.

Note on this clonotype: A single base separates this from a much larger clone, so it may be a read error. The rearrangement uses TRBV6-5 and TRBJ2-7; 7 positions agree with TRBD1. The germline gives CDR1 MNHEY, CDR2 SVGAGI. This CDR3 contains 14 residues. CDR3 sequence: CATSGGQASYEQYF. The CDR3 DNA is TGTGCCACCAGTGGAGGACAGGCCTCCTACGAGCAGTACTTC.

The sample holds one count of this clonotype. Germline and junction disagree at one end, which may indicate a read error. V gene TRBV29-1 combines with J gene TRBJ2-3; the D gene is possibly TRBD2 (7 bases). Germline V CDR1 and CDR2: SQVTM, ANQGSEA. This CDR3 is built from 14 residues. The CDR3 sequence: CSELGGRDTDTQCF. Here the CDR3 DNA reads TGCAGCGAGCTAGGGGGGAGGGACACAGATACGCAGTGCTTT.

This clonotype was seen more than once but under ten times. A read error is possible here, since a much larger clone lies one base away. The chain is built from TRBV10-3 and TRBJ1-1; 7 bases map to TRBD1. The germline V gene has CDR1 ENHRY and CDR2 SYGVKD. There are 14 residues in the CDR3. The CDR3 nucleotides read TGTGCCATCAGTGAGAAGGGGGCCAACATTGAAGCTTTCTTT. Residues: CAISEKGANIEAFF.

As for this clonotype: This could be a read error, since a much larger clone is one nucleotide away. The V call is TRBV5-4, the J call TRBJ2-5; D is unclear. Germline assignment: CDR1 SGHNT and CDR2 YYREEE (reference sequence). The CDR3 runs to 14 residues. The CDR3 reads CATNILGNHETQYF. The CDR3 nucleotides read TGTGCCACCAACATTCTGGGAAACCATGAGACCCAGTACTTC.

This clonotype was detected a few times. The chain uses TRBV7-9 and TRBJ1-2; the match to TRBD1 covers 9 bases. V shed 5 bases, J shed 4 bases, and the junction held 5 bases outside the gene matches. Per the germline V gene, CDR1 is SEHNR and CDR2 is FQNEAQ (reference sequence). CDR3 length: 14 amino acids. This CDR3 is CASSPRGQGYGYTF. CDR3 DNA sequence: TGTGCCAGCAGCCCCCGGGGACAGGGCTATGGCTACACCTTC.

This clonotype was observed a handful of times. One base away lies a much larger clone, so this may be a sequencing read error. The CDR3 does not close with the conserved phenylalanine or tryptophan, likely indicating a read error. Because the CDR3's place on the DNA is in doubt, the DNA is left out and the CDR3 is given as listed by TCRdb. The rearrangement uses TRBV10-1 and TRBJ2-1; the DNA was not compared with TRBD1, the D call given in the table. From its first to its last residue, the CDR3 has 15 amino acids. Looked up from germline, CDR1 is WNHNN and CDR2 is SYGVQD (reference sequence). The CDR3 is CASSEGSGWTGLKFL.

A note on this clonotype: A much larger clone differs by one base, so this may be a read error. This chain joins TRBV6-1 and TRBJ1-1; the D gene is possibly TRBD1 (5 bases). The CDR3 contains 14 residues. Germline-derived CDR1 and CDR2 are MNHNS and SASEGT. The CDR3 DNA follows: TGTGTCAGCAGGATTCATGGGGCGGACACTGAAGCTTTCTTT. This encodes CVSRIHGADTEAFF.

This clonotype occurred many times. V gene TRBV6-2 or TRBV6-3 combines with J gene TRBJ2-2; 14 nucleotides agree with TRBD2. Germline V gene sequence: CDR1 MNHEY, CDR2 SVGEGT. With 5 bases clipped from V and 3 bases from J, the junction kept 8 bases outside the gene matches. This CDR3 spans 18 amino acids. The CDR3 here is CASSRWTSGRLYTGELFF. For the CDR3, the DNA is TGTGCCAGCAGTCGTTGGACTAGCGGGAGGCTCTACACCGGGGAGCTGTTTTTT.

A note on this clonotype: This may be a read error: a much more frequent sequence differs by one nucleotide. V usage is TRBV12-3 or TRBV12-4 and J usage is TRBJ2-7, with TRBD2 as a possible D gene (5 bases). The CDR3 extends over 12 amino acids. Trimming took 6 bases from V and 9 from J, leaving 15 bases between them. In DNA form, the CDR3 reads TGTGCCAGCAGCCCGGACTCATGGGGGCAGTACTTC. This gives the protein CASSPDSWGQYF.

Ten or more counts support this clonotype. The chain links TRBV10-3 to TRBJ2-7, with a weak D call TRBD1 (6 bases). Germline assignment: CDR1 ENHRY and CDR2 SYGVKD. The CDR3 totals 15 residues. V was clipped by 3 bases and J by 3 bases, with 15 bases between them. CDR3 amino acids: CAISEVAGGRYEQYF. DNA for the CDR3: TGTGCCATCAGTGAAGTTGCTGGGGGCCGCTACGAGCAGTACTTC.

Of note for this clonotype: A read error may explain this, as a much larger clone is one base away. The chain uses TRBV4-1 and TRBJ2-7; D unclear. Germline-derived CDR1 and CDR2 are MGHRA and YSYEKL. The CDR3 runs to 15 residues. The V end lost 0 bases, the J end lost 2 bases, and 11 bases lay between the germline ends. The CDR3 region is CASSQESWAPYEQYF. CDR3 DNA: TGCGCCAGCAGCCAAGAGAGTTGGGCCCCCTACGAGCAGTACTTC.

A note on this clonotype: Compared with germline, one end of the junction differs, possibly owing to a read error. This rearrangement joins TRBV14 to TRBJ1-1, with D possibly matching TRBD1 (6 bases). The germline CDR1 and CDR2 sequences are SGHDN and FVKESK. The CDR3 covers 15 residues. CDR3: CAGSQDGRGRTEAFF. CDR3 nucleotide sequence: TGTGCCGGCAGCCAAGATGGCAGGGGTCGGACTGAAGCTTTCTTT.

V usage is TRBV5-1 and J usage is TRBJ1-3; D gene uncertain. V dropped 1 base and J dropped 4 bases, with 15 bases sitting between them. Germline CDR1 reads SGHRS; CDR2 reads YFSETQ. The length of the CDR3 is 16 residues. As DNA, the CDR3 is TGCGCCAGCAGCTTGATCCTATCCACCACGGGAAACACCATATATTTT. As protein: CASSLILSTTGNTIYF.

As to this clonotype: This clone may be a read error of a much larger clone one base away. The chain links TRBV29-1 to TRBJ2-3; D is unclear. Trimming stripped 5 bases from V and 3 bases from J, with 6 bases between. CDR3 length: 11 residues. Germline V gene data show CDR1 as SQVTM and CDR2 as ANQGSEA. This CDR3 reads CSVSETDTQYF. The DNA for the CDR3 is TGCAGCGTTAGCGAGACAGATACGCAGTATTTT.

This chain uses TRBV12-3 or TRBV12-4 with TRBJ2-3; no definite D call. Trimming removed 9 bases from V and 6 bases from J, with 22 bases in between. This CDR3 region has 15 residues. This chain's CDR3 is CARSVADPHGDTQYF. Written as DNA, the CDR3 is TGTGCCAGGAGCGTCGCGGACCCCCACGGGGATACGCAGTATTTT.

This chain connects TRBV28 to TRBJ2-6; possible D gene TRBD1, 5 bases. Trimming pared 7 bases from V and 1 base from J, leaving 11 bases between. CDR1 is MDHEN and CDR2 is SYDVKM in the germline V gene. This CDR3 comprises 15 residues. The CDR3 bases are TGTGCCAGCACACTCCAGGGTTCTGGGGCCAACGTCCTGACTTTC. Translating it yields CASTLQGSGANVLTF.